These T cell receptor beta chains were read from a single sample in a study of PD-L1 blockade in urothelial cancer. The repertoire was sequenced with immunoSEQ multiplex PCR; TCRdb's copy has only in-frame clones and lacks some. The data contain 35,000 to 40,000 clones, 82% of them singletons. The specimen was PBMCs, collected around atezolizumab (anti-PD-L1) treatment. The receptors originated from a man in his sixties with urothelial cancer. The CDR3 runs from the conserved cysteine through the conserved F or W. The D gene is left open where the match is weak. For some rows the clone size is stated as once, few or many, or as a class when expanded; others skip it.

d_call	v_call	j_call	clone_size	cdr3_aa	cdr3_nt
TRBD1	TRBV29-1	TRBJ2-7	NA	CSVFYQGAPSYEQYF	TGCAGCGTTTTTTATCAGGGGGCTCCCTCCTACGAGCAGTACTTC
NA	TRBV4-1	TRBJ1-2	NA	CASSQLPNYGYTF	TGCGCCAGCAGCCAACTCCCTAACTATGGCTACACCTTC
TRBD1	TRBV30	TRBJ2-5	NA	CAWSMGQFQETQYF	TGTGCCTGGAGTATGGGACAGTTCCAAGAGACCCAGTACTTC
TRBD2	TRBV9	TRBJ2-5	NA	CASSGGSGGQETQYF	TGTGCCAGCAGCGGGGGTAGCGGGGGCCAAGAGACCCAGTACTTC
NA	TRBV7-2	TRBJ1-1	NA	CASSLGAGRENTEAFF	TGTGCCAGCAGCTTAGGAGCCGGACGGGAGAACACTGAAGCTTTCTTT
NA	TRBV6-1	TRBJ2-5	NA	CASLGGETQYF	TGTGCCTCCCTAGGGGGAGAGACCCAGTACTTC
TRBD2	TRBV7-2	TRBJ2-5	NA	CASSLAAGGWYQETQYF	TGTGCCAGCAGCTTAGCGGCGGGGGGCTGGTACCAAGAGACCCAGTACTTC
NA	TRBV21-1	TRBJ1-2	NA	CASSLQSPQGDPNYGYTF	TGTGCCAGCAGCCTTCAATCTCCACAGGGGGACCCTAACTATGGCTACACCTTC
TRBD2	TRBV19	TRBJ2-5	NA	CASSIAGGQETQYF	TGTGCCAGTAGTATTGCGGGGGGGCAAGAGACCCAGTACTTC
NA	TRBV10-1	TRBJ2-3	NA	CASSESSGYTDTQYF	TGCGCCAGCAGTGAGTCTAGCGGATACACAGATACGCAGTATTTT
TRBD1	TRBV19	TRBJ2-4	NA	CASTSGTGGPYIQYF	TGTGCCAGTACCTCCGGGACAGGGGGGCCCTACATTCAGTACTTC
NA	TRBV6-1	TRBJ2-6	NA	CASSVHLSSGANVLTF	TGTGCCAGCAGTGTTCACCTCAGCTCTGGGGCCAACGTCCTGACTTTC
NA	TRBV6-5	TRBJ2-3	NA	CASRGGATDTQYF	TGTGCCAGCAGGGGGGGAGCCACAGATACGCAGTATTTT
TRBD1	TRBV19	TRBJ2-2	NA	CASRVGDSLTGELFF	TGTGCCAGTAGAGTAGGGGACAGCCTAACCGGGGAGCTGTTTTTT
NA	TRBV25-1	TRBJ1-6	NA	CASKQGFSPLHF	TGTGCCAGCAAACAGGGCTTTTCACCCCTCCACTTT
NA	TRBV28	TRBJ1-5	NA	CASSLPPQGTSNQPQHF	TGTGCCAGCAGTTTACCCCCACAGGGAACTAGCAATCAGCCCCAGCATTTT
NA	TRBV5-5	TRBJ1-1	once	CASSLVQVNTEAFF	TGTGCCAGCAGCTTGGTACAGGTGAACACTGAAGCTTTCTTT
TRBD2	TRBV7-9	TRBJ2-1	NA	CAIGGGSYNEQFF	TGTGCCATCGGGGGGGGGTCCTACAATGAGCAGTTCTTC
TRBD1	TRBV28	TRBJ2-1	NA	CASSQRRDRNYNEQFF	TGTGCCAGCAGTCAACGTAGGGACAGGAACTACAATGAGCAGTTCTTC
NA	TRBV2	TRBJ1-2	once	CASRGRGSYGYTF	TGTGCCAGCAGAGGTAGGGGGTCGTATGGCTACACCTTC
TRBD2	TRBV5-1	TRBJ2-1	NA	CASSLETSYEQFF	TGCGCCAGCAGCCTCGAGACTAGCTATGAGCAGTTCTTC
TRBD2	TRBV4-2	TRBJ2-7	NA	CASSPFVSGGNLYEQYF	TGTGCCAGCAGCCCCTTCGTATCGGGGGGGAACCTTTACGAGCAGTACTTC
TRBD1	TRBV2	TRBJ2-4	NA	CASSEGTGWIGNIQYF	TGTGCCAGCAGTGAAGGGACAGGGTGGATCGGGAACATTCAGTACTTC
TRBD2	TRBV28	TRBJ2-1	NA	CALSGGEPNEQFF	TGTGCCCTTAGCGGGGGGGAACCGAATGAGCAGTTCTTC
NA	TRBV28	TRBJ1-1	NA	CASSPRDGLNTEAFF	TGTGCCAGCAGTCCGCGGGACGGTCTGAACACTGAAGCTTTCTTT
NA	TRBV7-8	TRBJ2-3	NA	CASSPGGRTDTQYF	TGTGCCAGCAGCCCCGGGGGTCGTACAGATACGCAGTATTTT
TRBD1	TRBV7-9	TRBJ1-1	NA	CASTHDRGLNTEAFF	TGTGCCAGCACCCATGACAGGGGGTTGAACACTGAAGCTTTCTTT
TRBD1	TRBV5-1	TRBJ2-2	once	CASNLGQGAPGELFF	TGCGCCAGCAACTTAGGACAGGGGGCTCCCGGGGAGCTGTTTTTT
TRBD1	TRBV5-6	TRBJ2-5	NA	CASKRQGYQETQYF	TGTGCCAGCAAGCGACAGGGATACCAAGAGACCCAGTACTTC
TRBD2	TRBV6-4	TRBJ2-2	NA	CASSPGLDSGELFF	TGTGCCAGCAGTCCGGGACTAGACAGCGGGGAGCTGTTTTTT
TRBD2	TRBV5-4	TRBJ2-2	few	CASSSLAAGLDTGELFF	TGTGCCAGCAGCTCATTGGCAGCGGGGTTGGACACCGGGGAGCTGTTTTTT
TRBD1	TRBV30	TRBJ1-5	NA	CAWSEKGQGGQPQHF	TGTGCCTGGAGCGAAAAAGGACAGGGAGGTCAGCCCCAGCATTTT
NA	TRBV23-1	TRBJ2-5	NA	CASSQSRQIGETQYF	TGCGCCAGCAGTCAATCGCGGCAGATCGGGGAGACCCAGTACTTC
TRBD1	TRBV28	TRBJ2-7	NA	CASSPAGGAFYEQYF	TGTGCCAGCAGCCCCGCAGGGGGAGCTTTTTACGAGCAGTACTTC
TRBD1	TRBV10-3	TRBJ1-1	NA	CAISDVRQGWVTEAFF	TGTGCCATCAGTGACGTAAGACAGGGTTGGGTAACTGAAGCTTTCTTT
TRBD2	TRBV27	TRBJ2-7	once	CASSPPGLAAYEQYF	TGTGCCAGCAGTCCTCCGGGACTAGCGGCCTACGAGCAGTACTTC
NA	TRBV5-1	TRBJ2-7	NA	CASSLWGEKSYEQYF	TGCGCCAGCAGCTTGTGGGGGGAGAAATCCTACGAGCAGTACTTC
TRBD2	TRBV4-1	TRBJ2-7	NA	CASSQTSGGAYEQYF	TGCGCCAGCAGCCAGACTAGCGGGGGGGCCTACGAGCAGTACTTC
TRBD2	TRBV2	TRBJ2-2	few	CASSIRTSGPGELFF	TGTGCCAGCAGTATCAGGACTAGCGGACCCGGGGAGCTGTTTTTT
TRBD2	TRBV14	TRBJ2-3	NA	CASSQGAGELRATDTQYF	TGTGCCAGCAGCCAAGGAGCGGGAGAACTGCGGGCCACAGATACGCAGTATTTT
NA	TRBV10-1	TRBJ1-2	NA	CASSTGTNYGYTF	TGCGCCAGCAGTACCGGGACAAATTATGGCTACACCTTC
TRBD1	TRBV7-8	TRBJ1-2	NA	CASSVGTEYGYTF	TGTGCCAGCAGCGTAGGGACAGAGTATGGCTACACCTTC
TRBD1	TRBV9	TRBJ1-6	NA	CASSVGTGLGSPLHF	TGTGCCAGCAGCGTGGGGACAGGGCTGGGTTCACCCCTCCACTTT
TRBD2	TRBV6-1	TRBJ2-1	NA	CAITPTSGEGAEQFF	TGTGCCATAACACCGACTAGCGGGGAAGGGGCTGAGCAGTTCTTC
NA	TRBV6-6	TRBJ1-2	NA	CASNGNYGYTF	TGTGCCAGCAACGGGAACTATGGCTACACCTTC
TRBD1	TRBV7-9	TRBJ2-7	few	CASSRQGVDEQYF	TGTGCCAGCAGCAGACAGGGTGTAGACGAGCAGTACTTC
TRBD1	TRBV14	TRBJ2-1	NA	CASSHPGTGNPYYLHNEQFF	TGTGCCAGCAGCCATCCCGGGACAGGGAACCCCTATTATCTTCACAATGAGCAGTTCTTC
TRBD1	TRBV5-6	TRBJ2-1	NA	CASSLLQGFDEQFF	TGTGCCAGCAGCCTTTTACAGGGGTTCGATGAGCAGTTCTTC
NA	TRBV5-4	TRBJ1-4	once	CASSLRRESEKLFF	TGTGCCAGCAGCTTGCGGCGGGAAAGTGAAAAACTGTTTTTT
NA	TRBV19	TRBJ1-2	NA	CASSIPGRDYGYTF	TGTGCCAGTAGTATACCGGGCAGGGACTATGGCTACACCTTC
NA	TRBV6-1	TRBJ2-1	NA	CASDPGGLLNNEQFF	TGTGCCAGCGATCCAGGAGGACTTTTAAACAATGAGCAGTTCTTC
TRBD2	TRBV5-4	TRBJ2-3	NA	CASSPGLAGTDTQYF	TGTGCCAGCAGCCCGGGACTAGCGGGCACAGATACGCAGTATTTT